The source of this T cell receptor (beta chain) is a study of T cells in Graves' hyperthyroidism and ophthalmopathy. Study-wide results and caveats: Blood also contained most expanded thyroid clonotypes above 0.001.

In its sample, this clonotype was seen many times. Its antigen is currently unknown. It was RNA transcripts that yielded the amplified TCR beta CDR3 regions. RT-PCR in the first round (using the HTBI primer set) targeted the TCR CDR3. TCRdb reprocessed the multiplex PCR reads via MiXCR and lists one record per CDR3 protein. The sample has approximately 690,000 distinct CDR3 sequences; around 20% are singletons. Germline CDR1 is LGHDT and CDR2 is YNNKEL (reference sequence). The CDR3 totals 15 residues. Between the trimmed V and J ends, which lost 1 base and 4 bases, there was a span of 11 bases. Input material: blood. The source is a man aged 30 to 45 with Graves' ophthalmopathy. The chain employs TRBV3-1 and TRBJ2-1; no reliable D call. CDR3 in DNA: TGTGCCAGCAGCCAAGCTTACGGCAGATACAATGAGCAGTTCTTC. It codes for CASSQAYGRYNEQFF.